This T cell receptor beta chain was obtained from a study of T-cell memory formation after mild COVID-19. Regarding the study as a whole: Mainly CM and EM harbored the contracting CD4+ clones; mainly EMRA harbored the CD8+ ones.

TCRdb passed the 5' RACE reads through MiXCR, listing each CDR3 protein once. The sample has 560,000 or so distinct CDR3 sequences, roughly 17% seen once; the top ten hold roughly 7.8%. With 4 bases removed from V and 1 base from J, the gap between germline ends came to 10 bases. The germline V gene has CDR1 LGHDT and CDR2 YNNKEL (reference sequence). This CDR3 has 14 amino acids. Concerning this clonotype: Its specificity is not known.

The TCR was taken from an adult woman who had mild COVID-19 (a few samples of this study predate the infection). Cell type and time point are not known. The chain uses TRBV3-1 and TRBJ2-5, with D tentatively TRBD2 (5 bases). The specimen sequenced was PBMCs or a T cell subset sorted from them (not recorded which). CDR3 loop: CASSREGSQETQYF. The CDR3 DNA is TGTGCCAGCAGCCGCGAGGGCAGCCAAGAGACCCAGTACTTC.